The 13 T cell receptor beta chains presented below share a single source sample, sequenced in a study of blood T cell repertoires in COVID-19. Only in-frame clones appear in the TCRdb table, and some are missing; sequencing was by immunoSEQ multiplex PCR. Here the sample spans about 160,000 clones, about 92% being singletons. Sequencing was done on a sample of peripheral blood. The receptor set was obtained from a man in his thirties or forties with COVID-19, enrolled during active disease.

This rearrangement joins TRBV5-1 to TRBJ1-1; 11 bases align to TRBD1. Unmatched junction bases numbered 7, after V lost 1 base and J lost 5 bases. Germline loops: CDR1 SGHRS, CDR2 YFSETQ. The CDR3 runs to 16 residues. The CDR3 loop is CASSLTPGTGGTEAFF. CDR3 coding DNA: TGCGCCAGCAGCTTGACTCCCGGGACAGGGGGTACTGAAGCTTTCTTT.

J is TRBJ2-7 and V is TRBV19, with TRBD1 matching over 8 bases. The trim removed 9 bases at V and 7 bases at J, leaving 11 bases unmatched. The CDR3 runs to 13 residues. CDR1 LNHDA and CDR2 SQIVND come from the germline V gene (reference sequence). For the CDR3, the DNA is TGTGCCAGCCTGAGGACAGGGATTTTTGAGCAGTACTTC. Its translation: CASLRTGIFEQYF.

V is TRBV6-2 or TRBV6-3 and J is TRBJ1-2, with 7 nucleotides matching TRBD1. V gave up 0 bases and J gave up 2 bases; unmatched junction bases: 6. The CDR3 is 16 amino acids. Germline V gives CDR1 MNHEY, CDR2 SVGEGT. In nucleotides, the CDR3 is TGTGCCAGCAGTTACTCGAATTGGGACAGAAACTATGGCTACACCTTC. Encoded protein: CASSYSNWDRNYGYTF.

The V call is TRBV6-6, the J call TRBJ2-6; D gene ambiguous. Germline loops: CDR1 MNHNY, CDR2 SVGAGI (reference sequence). Trimming stripped 4 bases from V and 0 bases from J, with 4 bases between. The CDR3 loop spans 14 amino acids. Here the CDR3 DNA reads TGTGCCAGCAGTTTTAACTCTGGGGCCAACGTCCTGACTTTC. It yields the protein CASSFNSGANVLTF.

The chain employs TRBV28 and TRBJ2-3; possibly TRBD1 for D (5 bases). Between the trimmed V and J ends, which lost 5 bases and 4 bases, there was a span of 7 bases. The CDR3 contains 12 residues. The germline V gene has CDR1 MDHEN and CDR2 SYDVKM. The CDR3: CASSRTPDTQYF. The CDR3 DNA is TGTGCCAGCAGTCGGACACCAGATACGCAGTATTTT.

The rearrangement uses TRBV6-5 and TRBJ2-7; maybe TRBD1 (6 bases). The CDR3 spans 14 residues. CDR1 is MNHEY, CDR2 SVGAGI, per germline. The V end was cut by 1 base, the J end by 2 bases, with 9 bases between. The CDR3 reads CASSYYDRPYEQYF. The CDR3 DNA is TGTGCCAGCAGTTACTACGACAGGCCCTACGAGCAGTACTTC.

The rearrangement joins TRBV19 to TRBJ1-4; D is uncertain. Germline V lookup: CDR1 LNHDA, CDR2 SQIVND (reference sequence). V was shortened by 3 bases and J by 8 bases, with 13 bases between the two germline ends. CDR3 length: 14 residues. This CDR3 is CASSMDRAGEKLFF. CDR3 nucleotide sequence: TGTGCCAGTAGTATGGATAGGGCGGGGGAAAAACTGTTTTTT.

V is TRBV9 and J is TRBJ2-3; 13 bases are shared with TRBD2. The CDR3 sequence is 18 residues long. Trimming at V came to 0 bases and at J to 2 bases, leaving 6 bases not matched to a gene. Germline CDR1 reads SGDLS; CDR2 reads YYNGEE. The CDR3 DNA reads TGTGCCAGCAGCGTAGAGACTAGCGGGAGGACCTTCACAGATACGCAGTATTTT. Its translation: CASSVETSGRTFTDTQYF.

In this sample, this clone turned up a few times. The chain links TRBV6-2 or TRBV6-3 to TRBJ2-7, with 10 bases lining up with TRBD1. The CDR3 covers 15 residues. Per germline, CDR1 MNHEY and CDR2 SVGEGT. The V gene end was trimmed by 4 bases and the J gene end by 2 bases; junction bases not matched to a gene: 5. The CDR3 region is CASSSPGQGPYEQYF. CDR3 nucleotides: TGTGCCAGCAGTTCCCCGGGACAGGGGCCCTACGAGCAGTACTTC.

V gene TRBV10-3 combines with J gene TRBJ2-5; maybe TRBD2 (6 bases). The germline CDR1 and CDR2 sequences are ENHRY and SYGVKD. This CDR3 has 13 residues. V was clipped by 4 bases and J by 0 bases, with 6 bases between them. DNA of the CDR3: TGTGCCATCAGTGGACTAGACCAAGAGACCCAGTACTTC. Its protein product is CAISGLDQETQYF.

This rearrangement joins TRBV28 to TRBJ2-3, with 7 positions matching TRBD1. V was clipped by 4 bases and J by 3 bases; unmatched bases: 7. Per germline, CDR1 MDHEN and CDR2 SYDVKM. The CDR3 length is 15 residues. Written as DNA, the CDR3 is TGTGCCAGCAGTTCCCGGACAGGAAAGACAGATACGCAGTATTTT. Its protein product is CASSSRTGKTDTQYF.

The rearrangement links TRBV4-3 to TRBJ2-7; 14 bases align to TRBD2. The germline CDR1 and CDR2 sequences are LGHNA and YSLEER. The CDR3 is made up of 18 amino acids. The V gene end was trimmed by 8 bases and the J gene end by 2 bases; junction bases not matched to a gene: 14. Here the CDR3 reads CASLFTGTSGGPPYEQYF. DNA for the CDR3: TGCGCCAGCCTTTTCACCGGGACTAGCGGGGGCCCTCCCTACGAGCAGTACTTC.

Worth noting for this clone: Other DNA sequences in this sample translate to the same CDR3. This chain joins TRBV18 and TRBJ1-1, with 9 nucleotides matching TRBD1. There are 15 residues in the CDR3. J gave up 1 base and V 1 base, and 1 base lay outside the gene matches. Germline CDR1 and CDR2: KGHSH and LQKENI. CDR3 DNA: TGTGCCAGCTCACCACAGGGACAGGGGAACACTGAAGCTTTCTTT. This encodes CASSPQGQGNTEAFF.